The 4 T cell receptor beta chains in this list originate from one sample, sequenced in a study of blood T cell repertoires in COVID-19. The protocol was immunoSEQ multiplex PCR, while the TCRdb copy is restricted to in-frame clones and leaves out a portion. This table has approximately 220,000 clones, approximately 81% appearing once. Sequenced sample: peripheral blood. The receptor set was obtained from a woman aged 80 or over with acute or convalescent COVID-19.

J is TRBJ1-2 and V is TRBV9; D might be TRBD1 (6 bases). The V gene lost 4 bases and the J gene lost 8 bases, with 15 bases spanning the gap. This CDR3 contains 13 residues. Germline loops: CDR1 SGDLS, CDR2 YYNGEE. CDR3 in DNA: TGTGCCAGCAGCTTTATACAGGGCGAAGGCTACACCTTC. This translates into CASSFIQGEGYTF.

CDR3 DNA sequence: TGTGCCTGTAACCCTAGCGGGGGTCTCTCCTACGAGCAGTACTTC. Its translation is CACNPSGGLSYEQYF. The chain couples TRBV30 to TRBJ2-7; 10 bases line up with TRBD2. This CDR3 contains 15 residues. Germline V gene sequence: CDR1 GTSNPN, CDR2 SVGIG (reference sequence). V was clipped by 6 bases and J by 0 bases; unmatched bases: 8.

The genes are TRBV5-3 and TRBJ1-1; D is undetermined. Being an ORF, TRBV5-3 has a function that is uncertain. Between the trimmed V and J ends, which lost 1 base and 3 bases, there was a span of 10 bases. The CDR3 loop spans 14 amino acids. The CDR3 sequence: CARSLSVFHTEAFF. The CDR3, as DNA: TGTGCCAGAAGCTTGTCGGTGTTCCACACTGAAGCTTTCTTT.

This clone showed up just a few times. The CDR3 DNA is TGTGCCAGTAGTCCTTCACGGACAGGGAGGGTAGATGAGCAGTTCTTC. Its translation: CASSPSRTGRVDEQFF. V is TRBV19 and J is TRBJ2-1, with D possibly matching TRBD1 (8 bases). V was pared by 5 bases and J by 8 bases, with 22 bases between. Per germline, CDR1 LNHDA and CDR2 SQIVND (reference sequence). CDR3 size: 16 residues.